The clone carrying this TCR beta chain was counted at least ten times. For TCR, cDNA came from 5'RACE template switching, which added a universal primer site and UMIs. In TCRdb, the 5' RACE reads were re-called with MiXCR into one record per CDR3 protein. The sample lists roughly 65,000 distinct CDR3 sequences; 4.5% to 7.5% were seen once. The data were obtained in a study of T cells after yellow fever vaccination. About the research overall: Each low-cell-number fraction was prepared by means of SMART-Seq v4 Ultra Low Input.

The CDR3 has 19 amino acids. CDR1 and CDR2 from the germline V gene are LGHNA and YSLEER. Trimming took 1 base from V and 0 from J; bases not matched to a gene: 7. V and J are TRBV4-3 and TRBJ2-1; 12 nucleotides line up with TRBD1. Sequenced here: CD4+ T cells sorted from PBMCs, sampled roughly 15 days after the first yellow fever vaccination. This receptor was obtained from a young man who received the YFV17D yellow fever vaccine. CDR3 DNA: TGCGCCAGCAGCCAAGGGTGGGACAGGGGGCCGAGCTCCTACAATGAGCAGTTCTTC. This encodes CASSQGWDRGPSSYNEQFF.